This T cell receptor beta chain was recorded in a study of OX40 agonist ivuxolimab in advanced cancers. Overall study context: A male proportion of over 75% was recorded, with mean age about 62 years and range roughly 23 to 90. The eligibility criteria allowed prior anti-PD-1, anti-PD-L1 or anti-CTLA-4 therapy, and under 50% had some. General study results and limits: In general, CD8+ T cells held more expanded clones than CD4+ did, on average.

In the case of this clone: Its matching antigen is unknown.

Clones were sequenced by immunoSEQ multiplex PCR, and TCRdb holds only the in-frame ones, with some missing. The data hold tens of thousands of clones, with 88% observed a single time. There are 15 residues in the CDR3. CDR1 and CDR2 (germline): SEHNR, FQNEAQ (reference sequence). Trimming removed 1 base at V and 11 bases at J, with 20 bases between. Sequenced material: CD4+ or CD8+ T cells sorted from blood, taken in a trial of the OX40 agonist ivuxolimab. The chain employs TRBV7-9 and TRBJ1-1; perhaps TRBD1 as D (5 bases). The receptor's source is an adult with an advanced solid tumor such as melanoma, head and neck, liver or kidney cancer. CDR3: CASSLDGAAGLVAFF. DNA for the CDR3: TGTGCCAGCAGCTTAGACGGGGCAGCGGGGTTGGTGGCTTTCTTT.